One and the same sample provided the 8 T cell receptor beta chains below, sequenced in a study of beta chain features in type 1 diabetes. Broader study findings: In all four CD4+ subsets, TCRB CDR3 length was significantly, moderately reduced in type 1 diabetes.

The whole isolated RNA underwent reverse transcription, so sequencing captured expressed TCRB transcripts. This table comes from immunoSEQ multiplex PCR, and its TCRdb copy is limited to in-frame clones, with some not included. The table lists nearly 700,000 clones, around an eighth of them singletons, with approximately 0.022% in the top ten. These receptors lack a known antigen. The specimen was naive CD4+ T cells from blood. These receptors were taken from a man in his late teens or twenties with type 1 diabetes.

V usage is TRBV30 and J usage is TRBJ1-2, with D possibly being TRBD1 (6 bases). Germline values: CDR1 GTSNPN, CDR2 SVGIG (reference sequence). There are 14 residues in the CDR3. The V gene lost 3 bases and the J gene lost 0 bases, with 11 bases spanning the gap. The DNA for the CDR3 is TGTGCCTGGAGAAGGACAGCTTCTAACTATGGCTACACCTTC. Translated, it gives CAWRRTASNYGYTF.

The chain recombines TRBV2 with TRBJ1-2, with D possibly being TRBD1 (6 bases). The germline gives CDR1 SNHLY, CDR2 FYNNEI. The CDR3 is 14 amino acids. V shed 6 bases and J shed 0 bases, with 11 bases lying between them. In nucleotides, the CDR3 is TGTGCCAGCAGACCAGGGGAGACTAACTATGGCTACACCTTC. Translation gives CASRPGETNYGYTF.

In nucleotides, the CDR3 is TGTGCCAGCAGCAGGTTCGGTTCCTACGAGCAGTACTTC. Translation gives CASSRFGSYEQYF. V is TRBV7-9 and J is TRBJ2-7; D not resolved. Trimming cost V 5 bases and J 1 base, with 9 bases left between them. CDR1 is SEHNR, CDR2 FQNEAQ, per germline (reference sequence). The CDR3 has 13 residues.

This clone was seen a handful of times. The chain recombines TRBV7-2 with TRBJ2-1, with 11 bases fitting TRBD1. The CDR3 is made up of 16 amino acids. Germline V lookup: CDR1 SGHTA, CDR2 FQGNSA. The V and J ends lost 5 bases and 10 bases, in that order; junction bases with no gene match: 13. CDR3 nucleotide sequence: TGTGCCAGCAGCCAAAGGTCCGGACAGGGGGCCAGAGAGCAGTTCTTC. It specifies CASSQRSGQGAREQFF.

This clone was counted only a few times. CDR3 protein: CASSLAVGNYGYTF. Here the CDR3 DNA reads TGTGCCAGCAGCTTAGCGGTGGGGAACTATGGCTACACCTTC. This rearrangement joins TRBV7-2 to TRBJ1-2; no clear D gene. V shed 0 bases and J shed 2 bases, with 7 bases lying between them. The CDR3 is 14 amino acids. The germline CDR1 and CDR2 sequences are SGHTA and FQGNSA.

This chain connects TRBV5-6 to TRBJ2-7, with 13 bases lining up with TRBD2. Germline CDR1 is SGHDT and CDR2 is YYEEEE. Losses at the gene ends were 3 bases for V and 2 bases for J; bases not matched to a gene: 11. The CDR3 spans 18 residues. The DNA for the CDR3 is TGTGCCAGCAGCTCCCGTCGACTAGCGGGGGGATTGCCCTACGAGCAGTACTTC. Translated: CASSSRRLAGGLPYEQYF. The whole variable domain, remainder taken from reference TRBV5-6 and TRBJ2-7, is DAGVTQSPTHLIKTRGQQVTLRCSPKSGHDTVSWYQQALGQGPQFIFQYYEEEERQRGNFPDRFSGHQFPNYSSELNVNALLLGDSALYLCASSSRRLAGGLPYEQYFGPGTRLTVT.

This clone was recorded a few times. The chain uses TRBV5-1 and TRBJ2-7; no firm D call. V dropped 1 base and J dropped 5 bases, with 4 bases sitting between them. The germline V gene encodes CDR1 SGHRS and CDR2 YFSETQ. This CDR3 region has 11 residues. As DNA, the CDR3 is TGCGCCAGCAGCTTGTTGGACGAGCAGTACTTC. It yields the protein CASSLLDEQYF.

The J gene is TRBJ2-5, the V gene TRBV5-1; 7 bases map to TRBD1. Per the germline V gene, CDR1 is SGHRS and CDR2 is YFSETQ. The CDR3 contains 15 residues. Losses at the gene ends were 4 bases for V and 1 base for J; bases not matched to a gene: 7. For the CDR3, the DNA is TGCGCCAGCAGCCCTACGGGACAGATCCAAGAGACCCAGTACTTC. Translation: CASSPTGQIQETQYF. The complete variable domain, with remaining parts taken from reference TRBV5-1 and TRBJ2-5, reads KAGVTQTPRYLIKTRGQQVTLSCSPISGHRSVSWYQQTPGQGLQFLFEYFSETQRNKGNFPGRFSGRQFSNSRSEMNVSTLELGDSALYLCASSPTGQIQETQYFGPGTRLLVL.